The 16 T cell receptor beta chains in this list originate from one sample, sequenced in a study of blood T cell repertoires in COVID-19. Only in-frame clones appear in the TCRdb table, and some are missing; sequencing was by immunoSEQ multiplex PCR. The sample lists around 300,000 clones, approximately 89% seen once, with under 2.5% in the top ten. Sequencing was carried out using PBMCs or T cells enriched from blood (not recorded which). All receptors come from a woman aged 55-70 years who had recovered from COVID-19.

This chain links TRBV25-1 with TRBJ2-2, with D possibly TRBD2 on 7 matching bases. Looked up from germline, CDR1 is MGHDK and CDR2 is SYGVNS. This CDR3 has 16 residues. V dropped 4 bases and J dropped 3 bases, with 15 bases sitting between them. The CDR3 spells CASSAQGGADTGELFF. The CDR3 bases are TGTGCCAGCAGTGCCCAAGGGGGGGCGGACACCGGGGAGCTGTTTTTT.

The V and J genes are TRBV5-1 and TRBJ2-5; 9 bases are shared with TRBD2. Germline lookup yields CDR1 SGHRS and CDR2 YFSETQ. V dropped 0 bases and J dropped 4; count of bases not matched to a gene: 4. CDR3 size: 15 residues. DNA of the CDR3: TGCGCCAGCAGCTTGGTTAGCGGGAGTGGAGAGACCCAGTACTTC. Encoded protein: CASSLVSGSGETQYF.

This rearrangement joins TRBV11-2 to TRBJ2-3; 8 bases are a match to TRBD1. CDR1 and CDR2 (germline): SGHAT, FQNNGV. This CDR3 has 16 amino acids. Trimming took 0 bases from V and 6 from J; bases not matched to a gene: 8. CDR3: CASSLDRGPDWDTQYF. In nucleotides, the CDR3 is TGTGCCAGCAGCTTAGACAGGGGGCCCGATTGGGATACGCAGTATTTT.

V is TRBV9 and J is TRBJ2-6; TRBD1 matches at 7 bases. Unmatched junction bases numbered 15, after V lost 3 bases and J lost 0 bases. Per germline, CDR1 SGDLS and CDR2 YYNGEE. This CDR3 is 20 amino acids long. The CDR3 here is CASSDYGTGTVSSGANVLTF. CDR3 coding DNA: TGTGCCAGCAGCGACTACGGTACCGGGACAGTAAGCTCTGGGGCCAACGTCCTGACTTTC.

The genes are TRBV6-2 or TRBV6-3 and TRBJ1-5; 8 positions agree with TRBD1. Germline lookup yields CDR1 MNHEY and CDR2 SVGEGT. The CDR3 totals 19 residues. V trimming: 0 bases; J trimming: 1 base; junction bases outside the gene matches: 11. CDR3 in amino acids: CASSYSMRQGAESNQPQHF. CDR3 DNA: TGTGCCAGCAGTTACTCGATGCGGCAGGGGGCTGAAAGCAATCAGCCCCAGCATTTT.

This clone has only one observation. The V gene is TRBV19, the J gene TRBJ2-3; the match to TRBD2 covers 10 bases. Per the germline V gene, CDR1 is LNHDA and CDR2 is SQIVND (reference sequence). The CDR3 consists of 15 residues. V was pared by 5 bases and J by 2 bases, with 4 bases of the junction left unmatched. The CDR3 bases are TGTGCCAGTAGTCCAGGGACTAGCGACACAGATACGCAGTATTTT. Protein sequence: CASSPGTSDTDTQYF.

V and J are TRBV7-9 and TRBJ2-2; no firm D call. Germline CDR1 and CDR2: SEHNR and FQNEAQ (reference sequence). The V gene lost 3 bases and the J gene lost 9 bases, with 2 bases spanning the gap. The CDR3 is 10 residues long. The DNA for the CDR3 is TGTGCCAGCAGCTTCAGGGAGCTGTTTTTT. It yields the protein CASSFRELFF.

The chain joins TRBV28 to TRBJ2-1; D gene unclear. The V end was cut by 7 bases, the J end by 0 bases, with 13 bases between. The CDR3 totals 15 residues. The germline CDR1 and CDR2 sequences are MDHEN and SYDVKM. The CDR3 is CASTEARSSYNEQFF. CDR3 DNA sequence: TGTGCCAGCACCGAGGCGCGGAGCTCCTACAATGAGCAGTTCTTC.

This clone has just one count. This chain joins TRBV28 and TRBJ2-7, with 7 bases lining up with TRBD1. V shed 4 bases, J shed 7 bases, and the junction held 13 bases outside the gene matches. Per the germline V gene, CDR1 is MDHEN and CDR2 is SYDVKM. The length of the CDR3 is 15 residues. CDR3 protein: CASSSVSDRAQEQYF. In DNA form, the CDR3 reads TGTGCCAGCAGTTCAGTGTCCGACAGGGCGCAAGAGCAGTACTTC.

The chain uses TRBV18 and TRBJ1-1; D not certain. The CDR3 length is 13 residues. Germline V gene data show CDR1 as KGHSH and CDR2 as LQKENI. V gave up 4 bases and J gave up 3 bases, with 9 bases separating them. CDR3 DNA: TGTGCCAGCTCACGGTCCGGGGACACTGAAGCTTTCTTT. Translated: CASSRSGDTEAFF.

The chain recombines TRBV3-1 (or the pseudogene TRBV3-2) with TRBJ1-2; D is unresolved. Germline lookup yields CDR1 LGHDT and CDR2 YNNKEL (reference sequence). Trimming pared 2 bases from V and 2 bases from J, leaving 6 bases between. The CDR3 is made up of 13 amino acids. CDR3 protein: CASSQNRNYGYTF. For the CDR3, the DNA is TGTGCCAGCAGCCAAAACAGAAACTATGGCTACACCTTC.

The chain employs TRBV6-5 and TRBJ2-2; TRBD2 might be the D (6 bases). The germline CDR1 and CDR2 sequences are MNHEY and SVGAGI. There are 14 residues in the CDR3. V lost 8 bases, J lost 3 bases, and 13 bases lay in between. The CDR3, as DNA: TGTGCCAGCGGGGACTTGACTCACACCGGGGAGCTGTTTTTT. Protein: CASGDLTHTGELFF.

V gene TRBV28 combines with J gene TRBJ2-3; the match to TRBD1 covers 9 bases. Per germline, CDR1 MDHEN and CDR2 SYDVKM. The CDR3 sequence is 15 residues long. V lost 3 bases, J lost 5 bases, and 6 bases stayed unmatched. The CDR3 DNA is TGTGCCAGCAGTTTCGGACAGGGGTGGGAAGATACGCAGTATTTT. Translation gives CASSFGQGWEDTQYF.

This clone was found a few times. The V call is TRBV2, the J call TRBJ1-2; tentative D call: TRBD1 (6 bases). This CDR3 region has 14 residues. V was clipped by 8 bases and J by 4 bases, with 17 bases between them. Germline-derived CDR1 and CDR2 are SNHLY and FYNNEI. The CDR3: CASPRRGGPYGYTF. The CDR3 DNA is TGTGCCAGCCCTCGCAGAGGGGGACCCTATGGCTACACCTTC.

The CDR3 protein is CASSPGVGANVLTF. In nucleotides, the CDR3 is TGTGCCAGCAGCCCAGGGGTCGGGGCCAACGTCCTGACTTTC. The chain combines TRBV3-1 (or the pseudogene TRBV3-2) with TRBJ2-6, with D maybe TRBD1 (6 bases). Per germline, CDR1 LGHDT and CDR2 YNNKEL (reference sequence). The V end was cut by 4 bases, the J end by 4 bases, with 8 bases between. CDR3 length: 14 amino acids.

This rearrangement joins TRBV6-6 to TRBJ1-2; the D is unclear. V shed 7 bases and J shed 1 base, with 25 bases lying between them. The CDR3 is made up of 18 amino acids. Germline V lookup: CDR1 MNHNY, CDR2 SVGAGI (reference sequence). The CDR3 sequence: CASTRPLAGSSYNYGYTF. The CDR3 nucleotides are TGTGCCAGCACTCGACCCCTGGCGGGATCCAGTTATAACTATGGCTACACCTTC.